Listed here are 9 T cell receptor beta chains from one sample, sequenced in a study of shared clonotypes between healthy human individuals. Profiled with immunoSEQ multiplex PCR; TCRdb holds only in-frame clones, not every one. The sample includes around 530,000 clones, roughly 72% of them seen just once. Sample: PBMCs. The receptors were sampled from a woman aged 40 to 49 in good health. Some clones in this sample may be carry-over from other donors' samples.

To note about this clone: Different DNA sequences within this sample yield the same CDR3. The V and J genes are TRBV27 and TRBJ1-6; D is uncertain. This CDR3 has 13 amino acids. Germline V gene lookup returns CDR1 MNHEY and CDR2 SMNVEV (reference sequence). The V gene lost 3 bases and the J gene lost 7 bases, with 7 bases spanning the gap. DNA for the CDR3: TGTGCCAGCAGTTTGCGGCAGAATTCACCCCTCCACTTT. Its protein is CASSLRQNSPLHF.

The chain couples TRBV30 to TRBJ2-5; perhaps TRBD2 as D (6 bases). CDR3 length equals 16 residues. V was cut by 3 bases and J by 2 bases, with 19 bases left in between. The germline gives CDR1 GTSNPN, CDR2 SVGIG (reference sequence). The CDR3 loop is CAWRGGSRSLQETQYF. The CDR3 coding sequence is TGTGCCTGGAGAGGAGGGAGTCGGTCCCTACAAGAGACCCAGTACTTC.

This clone was observed once. This chain uses TRBV5-4 with TRBJ2-7; 15 bases fit TRBD2. Germline V gene data show CDR1 as SGHNT and CDR2 as YYREEE (reference sequence). The CDR3 has 15 amino acids. The ends lost 4 bases at V and 3 bases at J; junction bases unmatched: 2. The CDR3 sequence: CASSAGLAGGYEQYF. As DNA, the CDR3 is TGTGCCAGCAGCGCGGGACTAGCGGGAGGCTACGAGCAGTACTTC.

The genes are TRBV19 and TRBJ1-1; maybe TRBD1 (5 bases). The V end was cut by 5 bases, the J end by 11 bases, with 21 bases between. The CDR3 extends over 14 amino acids. Germline CDR1 reads LNHDA; CDR2 reads SQIVND (reference sequence). In nucleotides, the CDR3 is TGTGCCAGTAGTCCAATCGGGACTTTACGGGGTGCTTTCTTT. Its translation is CASSPIGTLRGAFF. The full variable domain, completed using reference TRBV19 and TRBJ1-1, is DGGITQSPKYLFRKEGQNVTLSCEQNLNHDAMYWYRQDPGQGLRLIYYSQIVNDFQKGDIAEGYSVSREKKESFPLTVTSAQKNPTAFYLCASSPIGTLRGAFFGQGTRLTVV.

V gene TRBV18 combines with J gene TRBJ2-7; 8 bases agree with TRBD1. The CDR3 covers 14 residues. V shed 4 bases and J 5 bases; nucleotides not matched to a gene: 7. Germline assignment: CDR1 KGHSH and CDR2 LQKENI. CDR3 DNA sequence: TGTGCCAGCTCACAAGGACAGGGAGCGAACGAGCAGTACTTC. Its translation: CASSQGQGANEQYF.

J is TRBJ2-3 and V is TRBV10-2, with a weak D call TRBD1 (5 bases). The germline CDR1 and CDR2 sequences are WSHSY and SAAADI. V was pared by 8 bases and J by 0 bases, with 12 bases between. The CDR3 extends over 14 amino acids. CDR3 nucleotides: TGCGCCAGCTCTAAAGGGGCAAGCACAGATACGCAGTATTTT. Protein: CASSKGASTDTQYF.

The chain joins TRBV27 to TRBJ2-7; perhaps D is TRBD1 or TRBD2 (6 bases each). The germline V gene encodes CDR1 MNHEY and CDR2 SMNVEV (reference sequence). Trimming cost V 6 bases and J 2 bases, with 14 bases left between them. The CDR3 length is 14 residues. In DNA, the CDR3 is TGTGCCAGCAGCCGAGGGGGGCCCACCTACGAGCAGTACTTC. Encoded protein: CASSRGGPTYEQYF.

The rearrangement uses TRBV11-3 and TRBJ2-1, with a weak D call TRBD2 (7 bases). This CDR3 is built from 15 residues. Trimming shortened V by 5 bases and J by 3 bases, and 14 bases separated the two germline ends. CDR1 and CDR2 from the germline V gene are SGHNT and YENEEA. The CDR3 DNA sequence: TGTGCCAGCAGCCCCGGCGGGGGCGTCTACAATGAGCAGTTCTTC. This codes for CASSPGGGVYNEQFF.

The chain uses TRBV27 and TRBJ1-2, with D maybe TRBD1 (6 bases). This CDR3 is 17 amino acids long. From germline, CDR1 is MNHEY and CDR2 SMNVEV (reference sequence). The V end lost 6 bases, the J end lost 13 bases, and 33 bases lay between the germline ends. The CDR3 sequence: CASRPFGLDSYSMGSTF. The CDR3 DNA reads as TGTGCCAGCAGGCCATTCGGATTGGACAGCTACTCTATGGGGTCCACCTTC.